This T cell receptor beta chain comes out of a study of PD-L1 blockade in urothelial cancer. Study summary: Reported median T cell count for blood samples was about 150,000.

Per the germline V gene, CDR1 is LGHNA and CDR2 is YSLEER. This CDR3 region has 12 residues. V was trimmed by 3 bases and J by 7 bases, leaving 7 bases between them. Every PCR was spiked with synthetic TCR analog templates. The assay was immunoSEQ multiplex PCR, and TCRdb's table has in-frame clones only and misses some. The sample has roughly 32,000 clones; 84% are singletons. This clone has just one count. The chain joins TRBV4-3 to TRBJ2-1, with no clear D. Here the sequenced sample was PBMCs, taken around atezolizumab (anti-PD-L1) treatment. The source is a man in his sixties with urothelial cancer. The CDR3 here is CASSQSTNEQFF. Written as DNA, the CDR3 is TGCGCCAGCAGCCAGAGTACGAATGAGCAGTTCTTC.